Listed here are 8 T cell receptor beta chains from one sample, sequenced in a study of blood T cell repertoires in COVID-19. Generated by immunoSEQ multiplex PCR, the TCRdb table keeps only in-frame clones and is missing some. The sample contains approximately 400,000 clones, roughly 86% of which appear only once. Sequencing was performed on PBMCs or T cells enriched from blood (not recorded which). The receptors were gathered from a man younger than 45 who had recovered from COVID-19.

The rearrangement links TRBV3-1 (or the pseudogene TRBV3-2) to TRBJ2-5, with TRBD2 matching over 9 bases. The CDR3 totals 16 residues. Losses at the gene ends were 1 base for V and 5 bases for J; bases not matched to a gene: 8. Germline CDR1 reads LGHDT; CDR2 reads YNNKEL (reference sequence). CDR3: CASSQGRRGGLETQYF. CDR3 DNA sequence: TGTGCCAGCAGCCAAGGACGGCGGGGGGGCTTGGAGACCCAGTACTTC.

The CDR3 DNA reads TGTGCCAGCAGCTTAGAACCAGGGTCTGGCTACACCTTC. It translates to CASSLEPGSGYTF. This chain connects TRBV11-2 to TRBJ1-2, with D perhaps TRBD1 (5 bases). Per germline, CDR1 SGHAT and CDR2 FQNNGV. The CDR3 length is 13 residues. Trimming removed 0 bases from V and 7 bases from J, with 9 bases in between.

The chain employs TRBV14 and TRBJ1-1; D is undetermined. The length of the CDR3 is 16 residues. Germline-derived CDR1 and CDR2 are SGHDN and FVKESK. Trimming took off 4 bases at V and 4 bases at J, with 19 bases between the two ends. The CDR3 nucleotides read TGTGCCAGCAGCCTGTTGGGTACTGGGTGGAGCACTGAAGCTTTCTTT. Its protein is CASSLLGTGWSTEAFF.

The CDR3 nucleotides are TGTGCCAGCAGTGAGTCTGGGACAGAGCCTAACTATGGCTACACCTTC. It translates to CASSESGTEPNYGYTF. The rearrangement links TRBV6-1 to TRBJ1-2; TRBD1 matches at 7 bases. With 3 bases clipped from V and 0 bases from J, the junction kept 7 bases outside the gene matches. The germline V gene encodes CDR1 MNHNS and CDR2 SASEGT. The CDR3 has 16 residues.

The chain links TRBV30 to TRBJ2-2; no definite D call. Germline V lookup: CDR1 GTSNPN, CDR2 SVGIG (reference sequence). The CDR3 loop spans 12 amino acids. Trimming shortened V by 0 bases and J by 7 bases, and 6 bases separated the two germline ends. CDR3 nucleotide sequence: TGTGCCTGGAGTGTACTTTACGGGGAGCTGTTTTTT. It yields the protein CAWSVLYGELFF.

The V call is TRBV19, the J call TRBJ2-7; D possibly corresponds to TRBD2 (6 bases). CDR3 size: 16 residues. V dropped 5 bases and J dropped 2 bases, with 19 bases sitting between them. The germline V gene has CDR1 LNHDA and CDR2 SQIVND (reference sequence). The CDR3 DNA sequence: TGTGCCAGTAGTGTCGGAGGGACCAGAGGAACCTACGAGCAGTACTTC. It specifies CASSVGGTRGTYEQYF.

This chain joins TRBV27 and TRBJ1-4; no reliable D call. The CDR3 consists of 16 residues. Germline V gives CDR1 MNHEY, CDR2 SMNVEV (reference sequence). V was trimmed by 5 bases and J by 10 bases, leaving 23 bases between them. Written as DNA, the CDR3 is TGTGCCAGCAGTCCAGCCCCAACCGGGGAAGTCGTAAAACTGTTTTTT. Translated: CASSPAPTGEVVKLFF.

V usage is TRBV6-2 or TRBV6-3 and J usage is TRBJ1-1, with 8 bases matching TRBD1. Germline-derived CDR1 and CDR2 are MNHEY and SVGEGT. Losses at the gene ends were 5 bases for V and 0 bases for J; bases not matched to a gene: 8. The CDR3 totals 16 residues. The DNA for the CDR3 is TGTGCCAGCAGTCGGGACAGGTTGGTTATGAACACTGAAGCTTTCTTT. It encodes CASSRDRLVMNTEAFF.